The present T cell receptor (beta chain) was sequenced within a study of cytomegalovirus exposure and HLA in healthy donors listed by TCRdb under 2017. Context from the whole study: According to an earlier analysis of 550 to 750 of the donors, some 180 million T cells yielded approximately 120 million unique TCR beta sequences and 250 to 350 Gb of sequence data. The study combined high-throughput TCR immunosequencing, statistical association of individual TCRs with disease status, and machine learning to predict cytomegalovirus infection status. The number of donors typed differed by locus, with about 629-630 for A, B, C, DRB1 and DQB1, roughly 520 for DQA1, 600 to 610 for DPA1, and some 440 for DPB1. A separate validation cohort of about 110 different subjects was used in addition to the 666-subject first cohort. An earlier analysis of 587 of the donors used high-throughput TCR beta sequencing to judge whether each TCR beta V gene segment behaved as functional or pseudogenic. Among 350 to 400 genotyped donors of the cohort, an average of approximately 240,000 unique TCR beta nucleotide sequences were sequenced per donor, roughly 18% of them non-productive. All discovery cohort repertoires had been generated using a single sequencing platform. Donor age, sex, ethnicity and CMV serostatus were compiled alongside the repertoire data. A later analysis re-examined previously published TCR beta repertoires from about 700 donors and added high-resolution HLA genotyping to investigate patterns of TCR occurrence. Both class I and class II loci were covered by HLA typing, at four-digit resolution. Among the roughly 390 genotyped donors, under 90% belonged to the genetic ancestry cluster associated with self-reported Caucasian donors. An early release that covered fewer than 750 HLA-typed donors contained around 300 gigabases of sequencing data and 75 million to 100 million unique TCR sequences. A later genetic analysis took genome-wide SNP genotypes for about 55% of the roughly 670 donors and used that subset as a discovery cohort. The study used immunosequencing to profile the T cell repertoires of several hundred subjects and linked those repertoires to cytomegalovirus serostatus. The aim of the study was to test whether cataloging public T cell receptors could identify signatures of past pathogen exposure. Rather than using new phenotypic data, the later analysis identified candidate immune exposures from TCR beta sequences and from how often those sequences occurred across donors. Five DR-DQ haplotypes were treated as single units for association and clustering because of strong linkage in the cohort.

Broad study findings and their caveats: In the study, approximately 160 TCR beta chains were listed as associated with cytomegalovirus. The sequencing pipeline was judged likely to have produced a cluster of highly shared sequence variants as a technical artifact. Because counts were too low, some 16 rarely observed V segments, including chromosome 9 orphons, were excluded from the earlier analysis of under 650 of the donors. In this cohort, only TCR beta chains were sequenced, and detectable features were limited by the absence of alpha or paired-chain data. Cytomegalovirus status was reported to be diagnosed by the classifier with high specificity and sensitivity in both the original and validation cohorts. At a false discovery rate of 0.05, a later analysis linked some 17,000 TCR beta sequences to specific HLA alleles. According to a later analysis, parvovirus B19, influenza, CMV and Epstein-Barr virus appeared linked to several top co-occurrence clusters. A later genetic analysis reported fewer N-insertions in productive TCRs among donors in an Asian-associated ancestry cluster than the approximately 700-donor mean. The authors suggested that the approach could potentially be extended to other disease states and immunological phenotypes. According to a later analysis, TCR association rates differed among HLA loci, with DRB1 alleles showing the most associated TCRs and HLA-C alleles showing the fewest. Compared with equally common non-associated chains, HLA-associated TCR beta chains in a later analysis were more clonally expanded and had lower generation probabilities. Some IMGT-functional V segments, including TRBV6-2 and TRBV6-3, could not be distinguished by the 87-base-pair reads and were therefore excluded. An association between a missense DCLRE1C variant and V-gene and J-gene trimming of TCR beta chains was found in a later genetic analysis and replicated in an independent cohort. Across donors, most TCR sequences were observed very rarely, whereas some public TCRs were present in many individuals. In an earlier analysis of fewer than 700 of the donors, most TCR beta V segments appeared in productive rearrangements about 87% or about 30% of the time, broadly matching IMGT annotations. In vitro tests confirmed that a few of the cytomegalovirus-associated TCR beta chains recognize cytomegalovirus antigens. Presence/absence analyses assumed roughly uniform sequencing depth across donors, an assumption that may not hold. A further reported finding was that TCR beta sequences accurately predicted the HLA-A and HLA-B alleles for most subjects in the first cohort. Most CMV-associated TCR beta chains appeared to be HLA-restricted in a later analysis, and the HLA associations seemed to be driven largely by CMV exposure. Assigning TCR associations to individual alleles was difficult when HLA alleles, especially DR and DQ, strongly co-occurred. For the cohort, immune exposure information was limited to CMV serostatus. Because some donors lacked HLA typing at each locus, the association tests relied only on the typed subset. Correlated functional status among segregating V segments might reflect linkage disequilibrium, but an unknown experimental factor could not be ruled out.

The cohort comprised hundreds of healthy bone marrow donors. Cohort members were all nominally healthy when sampled, although unrecorded immune exposures were likely present. The donor tested CMV seronegative, placing the donor among the 350 or so seronegative members of the cohort. A peripheral blood sample was collected from each donor, and TCR beta sequencing was performed on peripheral blood mononuclear cells. Genomic DNA extraction from the blood cell samples was performed with the Qiagen DNeasy Blood Extraction Kit. Concerning this clone: Its antigen specificity is not known. Base qualities were left out, and no much larger clone turns up one base away.

A distance of 16 bases separates the germline ends of V and J, which lose 5 bases and 5 bases respectively. The CDR3, from cysteine to phenylalanine, totals 14 residues. The only DNA kept is the CDR3, 42 bases in frame from the first base. According to the germline V gene, CDR1 reads SGHTA and CDR2 reads FQGNSA. Library construction relied on the immunoSEQ multiplex PCR assay. A mixture of 60 forward primers for TCR Vbeta segments and 13 reverse primers for TCR Jbeta segments was used in the multiplex PCR. A multiplex PCR assay on genomic DNA amplified the CDR3 region of rearranged TCR beta genes. On the Illumina HiSeq System, the amplified TCR beta libraries were sequenced as 87-base-pair reads. Turning to the authors' computational methods: A later analysis counted tens of millions of unique TCR beta chains across the 666 repertoires, and some 12 million of these chains were shared by at least two donors. A nearest-neighbor algorithm error-corrected the raw reads and collapsed the reads into unique sequences, merging closely related sequences to remove PCR and sequencing errors. Alignment of CDR3 sequences to IMGT reference sequences was used to assign V, D and J gene segments. For a sequence to be retained, at least a six-nucleotide match to both a V gene segment and a J gene segment was required. A rearrangement was called productive if the CDR3 had no stop codons and remained in frame with V and J, and every other rearrangement was called non-productive. Following IMGT convention, CDR3 was defined as the stretch from the second conserved V-encoded cysteine up to the conserved J-encoded phenylalanine. The earlier analysis of 587 of the donors excluded sequences that lacked an unambiguous match to a single V gene segment. In an earlier analysis of some 590 of the donors, a V segment was called functional when productive rearrangements were above 56.7%, and segregating when the standard deviation between donors exceeded 5%. A statistical classification framework was built for diagnosing cytomegalovirus status from the catalog of TCR beta chain sequences. A later analysis assigned V and J genes by comparing TCR nucleotide sequences with IMGT/GENE-DB human TR gene sequences. A later analysis assigned CDR3 sequences and most-parsimonious VDJ recombination scenarios with the TCRdist pipeline. A later analysis defined each TCR beta chain by its CDR3 amino acid sequence plus V-gene family, and excluded reads lacking a unique V-gene family. In a later analysis, 500 to 650 highly shared, low-generation-probability nucleotide sequences were removed to address suspected cross-contamination and a sequencing artifact. For each public chain, a later analysis derived a clonal expansion index from normalized ranks of inferred template counts within each repertoire. Generation probabilities in a later analysis came from a VDJ recombination model fitted to out-of-frame rearrangements, and those results were checked against IGoR. Hypergeometric tests were used in a later analysis to score TCR-TCR, TCR-HLA and TCR-CMV co-occurrence, with a repertoire-size bias correction applied to the TCR pairs. False discovery rates were estimated in a later analysis by permuting HLA or CMV assignments 20 times. In a later analysis, co-occurring TCRs were grouped using DBSCAN, and TCRdist sequence similarity was added for clustering within HLA-allele-positive subsets. For co-occurrence clustering, repertoires with fewer than 30,000 or more than 120,000 public chains were excluded, along with about five repertoires with anomalous nucleotide sharing. The source is immuneACCESS, and TCRdb retained only in-frame sequences with V and J called. Part of the clones is not carried over; for the studies checked, unresolved V genes explain less than half of this, and the remainder is unexplained. The V and J calls and clone size are taken from that table; D and trimming were inferred from the DNA. This sample has 170,000 or so clones in its table, and around 83% of those were observed once. Around 1.6% of the sample rests with the top ten.

The sequencing sample was made of PBMCs. The source of this sequence is a man aged 45-65 years in good health and CMV-seronegative. The receptor chain draws on TRBV7-2 and TRBJ2-7, and possibly TRBD1, on 6 matching bases. The CDR3 region has the sequence CASSKSRGQNEQYF. The bases read TGTGCCAGCAGCAAATCCAGGGGCCAAAACGAGCAGTACTTC.